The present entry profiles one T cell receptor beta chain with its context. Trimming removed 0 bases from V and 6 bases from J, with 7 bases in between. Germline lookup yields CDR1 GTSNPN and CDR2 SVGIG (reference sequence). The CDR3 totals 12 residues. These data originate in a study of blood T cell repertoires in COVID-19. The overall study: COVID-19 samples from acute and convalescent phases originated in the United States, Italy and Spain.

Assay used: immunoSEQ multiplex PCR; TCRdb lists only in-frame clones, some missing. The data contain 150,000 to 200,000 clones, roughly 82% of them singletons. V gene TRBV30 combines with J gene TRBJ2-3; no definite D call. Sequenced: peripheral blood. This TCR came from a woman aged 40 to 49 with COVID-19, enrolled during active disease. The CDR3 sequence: CAWSVLLDTQYF. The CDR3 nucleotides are TGTGCCTGGAGTGTACTTCTTGATACGCAGTATTTT.